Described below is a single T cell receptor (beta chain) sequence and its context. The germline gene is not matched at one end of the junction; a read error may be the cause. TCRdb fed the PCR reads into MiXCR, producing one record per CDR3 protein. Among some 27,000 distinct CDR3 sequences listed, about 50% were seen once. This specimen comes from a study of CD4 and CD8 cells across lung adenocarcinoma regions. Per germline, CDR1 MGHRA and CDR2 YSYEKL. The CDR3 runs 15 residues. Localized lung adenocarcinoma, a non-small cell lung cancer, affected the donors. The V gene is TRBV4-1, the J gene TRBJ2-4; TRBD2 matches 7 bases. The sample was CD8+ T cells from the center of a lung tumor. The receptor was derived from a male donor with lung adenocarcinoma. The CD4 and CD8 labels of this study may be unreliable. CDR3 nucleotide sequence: TGCGCCAGCAGCCAGGGGGGGGTAGGCAAAGACACGCAGTATTTC. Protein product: CASSQGGVGKDTQYF.